This T cell receptor beta chain stems from a study of blood T cell repertoires in COVID-19. Study background: Sites across the United States, Italy and Spain contributed samples from acute and convalescent COVID-19. PBMCs, B-cell-depleted T cells, or T cells were the source of the cDNA or gDNA that made up the material.

CDR3 length: 14 amino acids. The V gene end was trimmed by 2 bases and the J gene end by 11 bases; junction bases not matched to a gene: 10. Germline assignment: CDR1 LGHDT and CDR2 YNNKEL (reference sequence). Produced via immunoSEQ multiplex PCR; TCRdb's table is partial and in-frame only. The sample shows 240,000 or so clones, approximately 86% of them seen only once. The chain combines TRBV3-1 (or the pseudogene TRBV3-2) with TRBJ1-1; 8 nucleotides line up with TRBD1. Input material: peripheral blood. The receptor was derived from a woman between 65 and 79 years old with active or convalescent COVID-19. CDR3 sequence reads: CASSQYRGVQSAFF. The CDR3 DNA reads TGTGCCAGCAGCCAATACAGGGGGGTGCAGTCGGCTTTCTTT.